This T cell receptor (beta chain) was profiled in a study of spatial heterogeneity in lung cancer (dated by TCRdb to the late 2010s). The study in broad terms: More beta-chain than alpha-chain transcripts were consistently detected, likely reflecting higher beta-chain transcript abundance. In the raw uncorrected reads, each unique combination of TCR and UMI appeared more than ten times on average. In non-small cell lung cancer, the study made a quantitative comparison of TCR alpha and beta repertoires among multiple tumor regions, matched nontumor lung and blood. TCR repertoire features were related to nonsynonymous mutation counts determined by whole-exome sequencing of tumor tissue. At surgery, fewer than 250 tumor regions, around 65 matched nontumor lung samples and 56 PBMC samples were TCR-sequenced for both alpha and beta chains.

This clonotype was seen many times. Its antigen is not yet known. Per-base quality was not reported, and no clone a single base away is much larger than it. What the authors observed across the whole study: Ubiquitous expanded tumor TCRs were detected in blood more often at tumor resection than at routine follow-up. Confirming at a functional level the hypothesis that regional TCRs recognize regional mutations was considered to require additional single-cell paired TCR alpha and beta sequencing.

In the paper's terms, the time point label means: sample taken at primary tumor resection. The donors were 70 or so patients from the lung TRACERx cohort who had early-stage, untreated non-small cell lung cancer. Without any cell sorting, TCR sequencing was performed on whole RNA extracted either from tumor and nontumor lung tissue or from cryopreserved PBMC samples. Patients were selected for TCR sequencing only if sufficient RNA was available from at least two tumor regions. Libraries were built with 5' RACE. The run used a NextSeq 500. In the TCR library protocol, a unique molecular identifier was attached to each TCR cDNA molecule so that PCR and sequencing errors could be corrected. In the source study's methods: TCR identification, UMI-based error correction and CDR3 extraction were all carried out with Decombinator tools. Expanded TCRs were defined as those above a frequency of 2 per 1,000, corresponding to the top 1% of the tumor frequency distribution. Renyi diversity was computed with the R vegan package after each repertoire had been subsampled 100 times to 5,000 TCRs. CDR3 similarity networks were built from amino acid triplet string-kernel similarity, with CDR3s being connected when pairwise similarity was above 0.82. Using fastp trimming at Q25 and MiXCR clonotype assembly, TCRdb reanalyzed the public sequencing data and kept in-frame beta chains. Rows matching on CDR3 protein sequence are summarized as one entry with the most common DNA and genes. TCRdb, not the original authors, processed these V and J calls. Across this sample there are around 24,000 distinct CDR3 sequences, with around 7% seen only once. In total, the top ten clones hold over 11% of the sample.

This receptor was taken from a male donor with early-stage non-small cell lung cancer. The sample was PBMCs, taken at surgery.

The DNA is as follows: TGTGCCAGCAGTGAAGAGGCAGGGGCAGAGACCCAGTACTTC. This yields the protein CASSEEAGAETQYF. This receptor chain uses TRBV2 and TRBJ2-5, with TRBD1 as a weak D call on 6 bases. The CDR3 measures 14 amino acids from cysteine to phenylalanine. Only the CDR3 part of the read is kept: 42 bases, read in frame from the first base. CDR1 and CDR2 (SNHLY, FYNNEI) derive from the germline V gene. V is pared back by 1 base and J by 4 bases, with 10 bases lying between the germline termini.